The 32 T cell receptor beta chains reported below all come from one sample, sequenced in a study of cytomegalovirus exposure and HLA in healthy donors. The PCR ran on 60 Vbeta and 13 Jbeta primers. Assay: immunoSEQ multiplex PCR; the TCRdb copy retains only in-frame clones and omits some. The sample records about 130,000 clones, 77% being singletons. The material sequenced was PBMCs. The receptors originated from a male donor in good health and CMV-seronegative.

This clone was observed a few times. This chain uses TRBV14 with TRBJ1-1; D gene ambiguous. The CDR3 loop spans 15 amino acids. Per germline, CDR1 SGHDN and CDR2 FVKESK. V dropped 3 bases and J dropped 0 bases, with 11 bases sitting between them. DNA of the CDR3: TGTGCCAGCAGCCAGCTGTTGACTTTGAACACTGAAGCTTTCTTT. This sequence encodes CASSQLLTLNTEAFF.

The rearrangement uses TRBV7-3 and TRBJ2-3; 8 bases are shared with TRBD2. The CDR3 is 16 residues long. The germline V gene encodes CDR1 SGHTA and CDR2 FQGTGA. The V gene end was trimmed by 6 bases and the J gene end by 2 bases; junction bases not matched to a gene: 10. The CDR3 DNA follows: TGTGCCAGCAGTAGAGCCCAAGCGGGAGACACAGATACGCAGTATTTT. Encoded protein: CASSRAQAGDTDTQYF.

The chain recombines TRBV7-3 with TRBJ1-1; a possible D gene is TRBD1 (6 bases). The germline gives CDR1 SGHTA, CDR2 FQGTGA. CDR3 size: 14 residues. V shed 1 base and J shed 4 bases, with 10 bases lying between them. Written as DNA, the CDR3 is TGTGCCAGCAGCTTAAAGGCGGGGGCCACTGAAGCTTTCTTT. Its translation is CASSLKAGATEAFF.

The V call is TRBV7-9, the J call TRBJ2-3; TRBD1 might be the D (5 bases). V was trimmed by 6 bases and J by 0 bases, leaving 13 bases between them. The germline gives CDR1 SEHNR, CDR2 FQNEAQ (reference sequence). The CDR3 totals 15 residues. The chain's CDR3 is CASRLQTASTDTQYF. In DNA, the CDR3 is TGTGCCAGCAGACTTCAGACAGCGAGCACAGATACGCAGTATTTT.

The chain recombines TRBV4-3 with TRBJ2-1; 9 nucleotides align to TRBD1. The germline V gene encodes CDR1 LGHNA and CDR2 YSLEER. V shed 4 bases and J 7 bases; nucleotides not matched to a gene: 8. There are 15 residues in the CDR3. The CDR3 loop is CASSPLIGTGNEQFF. CDR3 coding DNA: TGCGCCAGCAGCCCCTTAATCGGGACAGGGAATGAGCAGTTCTTC.

The chain joins TRBV7-6 to TRBJ2-3; 8 bases line up with TRBD2. Germline trimming cut 5 bases from V and 0 bases from J; bases unmatched to any gene: 4. The CDR3 sequence is 15 residues long. Per germline, CDR1 SGHVS and CDR2 FNYEAQ. In nucleotides, the CDR3 is TGTGCCAGCAGCCAGGGACTAGGGAGCACAGATACGCAGTATTTT. Translated, it gives CASSQGLGSTDTQYF.

This chain connects TRBV7-9 to TRBJ2-1, with TRBD2 as a possible D gene (5 bases). V was cut by 0 bases and J by 9 bases, with 12 bases left in between. Germline V CDR1 and CDR2: SEHNR, FQNEAQ (reference sequence). This CDR3 contains 14 residues. CDR3 sequence reads: CASSLALGLPEQFF. In DNA form, the CDR3 reads TGTGCCAGCAGCTTAGCGCTCGGACTCCCTGAGCAGTTCTTC.

This clone was seen a single time. CDR3 sequence reads: CSGQGAGEQFF. DNA of the CDR3: TGCAGCGGACAGGGGGCAGGTGAGCAGTTCTTC. The chain combines TRBV29-1 with TRBJ2-1; 10 bases are a match to TRBD1. Trimming cost V 7 bases and J 9 bases; bases outside gene matches: 3. CDR1 and CDR2 from the germline V gene are SQVTM and ANQGSEA. The CDR3 consists of 11 residues.

J is TRBJ1-4 and V is TRBV27; 7 positions agree with TRBD1. With 8 bases clipped from V and 5 bases from J, the junction kept 8 bases outside the gene matches. The CDR3 length is 14 residues. Germline-derived CDR1 and CDR2 are MNHEY and SMNVEV (reference sequence). The CDR3 DNA is TGTGCCAGCTCCCCGGGACAGCTAAATGAAAAACTGTTTTTT. Residues: CASSPGQLNEKLFF.

This clone was counted between two and nine times. The rearrangement joins TRBV10-2 to TRBJ2-1; D is unclear. This CDR3 contains 13 residues. Looked up from germline, CDR1 is WSHSY and CDR2 is SAAADI. Trimming stripped 8 bases from V and 6 bases from J, with 14 bases between. CDR3 DNA: TGCGCCAGCCGTGGGCTAGGTCCCAATGAGCAGTTCTTC. Its protein product is CASRGLGPNEQFF.

The J gene is TRBJ1-5, the V gene TRBV19; D gene unclear. CDR1 is LNHDA and CDR2 is SQIVND in the germline V gene (reference sequence). This CDR3 is built from 14 residues. The V end was cut by 4 bases, the J end by 3 bases, with 10 bases between. The chain's CDR3 is CASSKGLFNQPQHF. CDR3 nucleotide sequence: TGTGCCAGTAGTAAAGGACTTTTCAATCAGCCCCAGCATTTT.

The V call is TRBV7-9, the J call TRBJ2-2; 9 bases fit TRBD2. V trimming: 5 bases; J trimming: 3 bases; junction bases outside the gene matches: 7. CDR3 size: 16 residues. CDR1 is SEHNR and CDR2 is FQNEAQ in the germline V gene (reference sequence). The CDR3 loop reads CASSPGVAGDTGELFF. The CDR3 DNA reads TGTGCCAGCAGCCCCGGGGTAGCGGGGGACACCGGGGAGCTGTTTTTT. The variable domain in full, completed from reference TRBV7-9 and TRBJ2-2, reads DTGVSQNPRHKITKRGQNVTFRCDPISEHNRLYWYRQTLGQGPEFLTYFQNEAQLEKSRLLSDRFSAERPKGSFSTLEIQRTEQGDSAMYLCASSPGVAGDTGELFFGEGSRLTVL.

The chain recombines TRBV5-6 with TRBJ2-7; possible D gene TRBD2, 7 bases. The germline V gene encodes CDR1 SGHDT and CDR2 YYEEEE. Trimming took off 3 bases at V and 4 bases at J, with 20 bases between the two ends. The CDR3 contains 16 residues. The CDR3 DNA reads as TGTGCCAGCAGCTGGGAGGGCGGGACAACGGCGTACGAGCAGTACTTC. Amino acids: CASSWEGGTTAYEQYF.

The rearrangement uses TRBV18 and TRBJ2-3, with D uncertain. This CDR3 has 13 residues. The V end was cut by 3 bases, the J end by 5 bases, with 9 bases between. The germline V gene encodes CDR1 KGHSH and CDR2 LQKENI. CDR3 in amino acids: CASSPLGKDTQYF. CDR3 bases: TGTGCCAGCTCACCGCTAGGAAAAGATACGCAGTATTTT.

The gene calls are TRBV7-2 and TRBJ1-1, with D hard to call. Per the germline V gene, CDR1 is SGHTA and CDR2 is FQGNSA. CDR3 length: 13 amino acids. V was cut by 3 bases and J by 5 bases, with 10 bases left in between. CDR3 nucleotide sequence: TGTGCCAGCAGCTTTTTTTTGACTACTGAAGCTTTCTTT. Its translation: CASSFFLTTEAFF.

This clone was counted a few times. The rearrangement uses TRBV4-3 and TRBJ2-2; TRBD2 aligns across 15 bases. Looked up from germline, CDR1 is LGHNA and CDR2 is YSLEER. V dropped 0 bases and J dropped 4; count of bases not matched to a gene: 6. The CDR3 extends over 19 amino acids. CDR3: CASSQDGLAGGTSTGELFF. DNA of the CDR3: TGCGCCAGCAGCCAAGATGGACTAGCGGGGGGGACATCCACCGGGGAGCTGTTTTTT.

The gene calls are TRBV27 and TRBJ2-2, with D perhaps TRBD1 (6 bases). Germline CDR1 and CDR2: MNHEY and SMNVEV (reference sequence). V was pared by 6 bases and J by 1 base, with 12 bases between. The CDR3 covers 15 residues. The CDR3 DNA sequence: TGTGCCAGCAGAAAGCCGGGACAGAACACCGGGGAGCTGTTTTTT. Protein product: CASRKPGQNTGELFF.

This clone was recorded a few times. The V and J genes are TRBV29-1 and TRBJ2-3, with D maybe TRBD2 (5 bases). Germline V gives CDR1 SQVTM, CDR2 ANQGSEA. V shed 8 bases and J shed 3 bases, with 15 bases lying between them. The CDR3 length is 13 residues. The CDR3 sequence: CSPEGRVTDTQYF. The CDR3 region has the DNA TGCAGCCCGGAAGGGCGGGTGACAGATACGCAGTATTTT.

The V gene is TRBV29-1, the J gene TRBJ2-7; 8 bases align to TRBD1. V lost 6 bases, J lost 6 bases, and 13 bases stayed unmatched. The germline gives CDR1 SQVTM, CDR2 ANQGSEA. The CDR3 sequence is 14 residues long. CDR3 sequence (DNA): TGCAGCGTCCGGACTACAGGGGGGTCGGGCGAGCAGTACTTC. It specifies CSVRTTGGSGEQYF.

This rearrangement joins TRBV5-6 to TRBJ2-5; no clear D gene. The CDR3 consists of 14 residues. Between the trimmed V and J ends, which lost 0 bases and 2 bases, there was a span of 8 bases. Germline CDR1 and CDR2: SGHDT and YYEEEE. CDR3 protein: CASSLATSQETQYF. The CDR3 DNA sequence: TGTGCCAGCAGCTTGGCCACTTCTCAAGAGACCCAGTACTTC. Complete variable domain (other parts from reference TRBV5-6 and TRBJ2-5): DAGVTQSPTHLIKTRGQQVTLRCSPKSGHDTVSWYQQALGQGPQFIFQYYEEEERQRGNFPDRFSGHQFPNYSSELNVNALLLGDSALYLCASSLATSQETQYFGPGTRLLVL.

This clone is a singleton in its sample. The J gene is TRBJ1-6, the V gene TRBV7-9; D remains ambiguous. The CDR3 spans 12 residues. CDR1 SEHNR and CDR2 FQNEAQ come from the germline V gene (reference sequence). The V end was cut by 3 bases, the J end by 10 bases, with 7 bases between. The CDR3 nucleotides read TGTGCCAGCAGCTTCGGGGAATCACCCCTCCACTTT. Amino acid sequence: CASSFGESPLHF.

The chain recombines TRBV7-8 with TRBJ1-1; D is undetermined. V was trimmed by 2 bases and J by 7 bases, leaving 11 bases between them. The CDR3 is 13 residues long. The germline gives CDR1 SGHVS, CDR2 FQNEAQ. CDR3 sequence: CASSLLLELEAFF. The CDR3 nucleotides read TGTGCCAGCAGCTTACTTTTGGAGCTTGAAGCTTTCTTT.

This clone appeared a few times. V usage is TRBV19 and J usage is TRBJ1-2; D is unresolved. The CDR3 is 13 amino acids. From germline, CDR1 is LNHDA and CDR2 SQIVND (reference sequence). Trimming pared 7 bases from V and 8 bases from J, leaving 17 bases between. In nucleotides, the CDR3 is TGTGCCAGTACCTACTCACTCGCCCGGGGCTACACCTTC. Its translation: CASTYSLARGYTF. Together with reference TRBV19 and TRBJ1-2, the CDR3 gives the full variable domain: DGGITQSPKYLFRKEGQNVTLSCEQNLNHDAMYWYRQDPGQGLRLIYYSQIVNDFQKGDIAEGYSVSREKKESFPLTVTSAQKNPTAFYLCASTYSLARGYTFGSGTRLTVV.

The CDR3 coding sequence is TGTGCCAGCAGTATATCTGGAAACACCATATATTTT. Its translation: CASSISGNTIYF. V gene TRBV7-9 combines with J gene TRBJ1-3; no reliable D call. The V end was cut by 6 bases, the J end by 1 base, with 4 bases between. Germline V CDR1 and CDR2: SEHNR, FQNEAQ (reference sequence). This CDR3 has 12 amino acids.

This clone was observed a single time. The gene calls are TRBV6-5 and TRBJ1-1; tentatively, D is TRBD1 (6 bases). Trimming stripped 9 bases from V and 0 bases from J, with 14 bases between. The CDR3 contains 14 residues. Per germline, CDR1 MNHEY and CDR2 SVGAGI. CDR3 bases: TGTGCCAGTCGTAGGGACACCATGAACACTGAAGCTTTCTTT. Residues: CASRRDTMNTEAFF.

The chain combines TRBV19 with TRBJ1-3; D may be TRBD1 (5 bases). V was shortened by 6 bases and J by 0 bases, with 12 bases between the two germline ends. Germline assignment: CDR1 LNHDA and CDR2 SQIVND (reference sequence). The CDR3 has 15 amino acids. The CDR3 spells CASSLGLNSGNTIYF. CDR3 nucleotides: TGTGCCAGTAGCCTGGGACTGAACTCTGGAAACACCATATATTTT.

This sequence joins TRBV5-1 and TRBJ2-7; 8 positions agree with TRBD2. Germline lookup yields CDR1 SGHRS and CDR2 YFSETQ. Trimming took 0 bases from V and 0 from J; bases not matched to a gene: 8. This CDR3 has 17 amino acids. The CDR3 DNA sequence: TGCGCCAGCAGCTTGGCCATGATAGCGGGACACTCCTACGAGCAGTACTTC. This gives the protein CASSLAMIAGHSYEQYF.

The gene calls are TRBV19 and TRBJ1-2, with D perhaps matching TRBD1 (5 bases). This CDR3 spans 14 amino acids. Germline loops: CDR1 LNHDA, CDR2 SQIVND (reference sequence). Trimming pared 6 bases from V and 7 bases from J, leaving 18 bases between. CDR3 coding DNA: TGTGCCAGTAGCCTCCCCTCGAATAGGGGTGGCTACACCTTC. Its protein is CASSLPSNRGGYTF.

This chain connects TRBV19 to TRBJ2-1; D is perhaps TRBD2 (9 bases). The CDR3 loop spans 18 amino acids. V lost 5 bases and J 4 bases, leaving 24 bases between the germline ends. CDR1 and CDR2 (germline): LNHDA, SQIVND (reference sequence). DNA for the CDR3: TGTGCCAGTAGTGTCCAGGGGGCGGGGGGGCCTACTTACAATGAGCAGTTCTTC. Protein: CASSVQGAGGPTYNEQFF.

This chain uses TRBV4-1 with TRBJ2-7, with 10 bases that match TRBD2. CDR1 and CDR2 (germline): MGHRA, YSYEKL. The CDR3 consists of 16 residues. J lost 5 bases, V lost 0 bases, and 7 bases had no gene match. CDR3 DNA sequence: TGCGCCAGCAGCCAAGATGGAGCGGGGGGGCCTGACGAGCAGTACTTC. Translated: CASSQDGAGGPDEQYF.

The gene calls are TRBV18 and TRBJ2-7; 8 bases are shared with TRBD1. Trimming at V came to 5 bases and at J to 3 bases, leaving 9 bases not matched to a gene. The CDR3 runs 15 residues. Germline CDR1 reads KGHSH; CDR2 reads LQKENI. The CDR3, as DNA: TGTGCCAGCTCAGAGCAGGGGGCTGGGTACTACGAGCAGTACTTC. As protein: CASSEQGAGYYEQYF.

In this sample, this clone turned up once. This chain uses TRBV2 with TRBJ2-5; 15 nucleotides line up with TRBD2. Germline CDR1 and CDR2: SNHLY and FYNNEI. The length of the CDR3 is 14 residues. Losses at the gene ends were 10 bases for V and 4 bases for J; bases not matched to a gene: 4. This CDR3 is CATLGLAGGETQYF. DNA of the CDR3: TGTGCCACCCTGGGACTAGCGGGGGGAGAGACCCAGTACTTC.